The entry that follows covers one TCR beta chain sequence. Its matching antigen is unknown. The sample is drawn from a study of shared clonotypes between healthy human individuals. Points from the study as a whole: Unshared clonotypes carried lower generation probabilities than those common to all four donors.

The V and J ends lost 8 bases and 7 bases respectively, with 20 bases between them. Germline V gene data show CDR1 as WSHSY and CDR2 as SAAADI. This CDR3 contains 14 residues. The protocol was immunoSEQ multiplex PCR, while the TCRdb copy is restricted to in-frame clones and leaves out a portion. Found here are some 2.4 million clones, approximately 93% of them singletons; the top ten hold roughly 0.36%. The receptor was derived from a man aged 18-30 years in good health. Some clones in this sample may be carry-over from other donors' samples. Sequenced input: naive CD4+ T cells from PBMCs. Noted subset: CD45RA+ positively selected. The chain has TRBV10-2 and TRBJ1-1; tentative D call: TRBD1 (6 bases). For the CDR3, the DNA is TGCGCCAGCCGCCCGGAGGGGGTATTGATTGAAGCTTTCTTT. Translated: CASRPEGVLIEAFF.